Listed below are T cell receptor beta chains from one sample, sequenced in a study of cytomegalovirus exposure and HLA in healthy donors. TCRdb's table, derived via immunoSEQ multiplex PCR, lists solely in-frame clones and lacks some. The sample lists 95,000 to 150,000 clones; approximately 8% were seen once. Sequencing was done on a sample of PBMCs. These TCRs come from a woman in her thirties or forties in good health and CMV-seropositive. The CDR3 runs from the conserved cysteine through the conserved F or W. Each record gives: J gene, clone size, V gene, D gene, CDR3 protein, CDR3 DNA. A D gene is named only where the DNA matches it firmly. Only some rows state a clone size, as once, few, many or a class for expanded clones.

>TRBJ1-1|few|TRBV4-2|TRBD1
CASSLRDRPNTEAFF
TGTGCCAGCAGCCTCCGGGACAGGCCGAACACTGAAGCTTTCTTT
>TRBJ1-2|NA|TRBV7-9|TRBD1
CASSLASGTGPF
TGTGCCAGCAGCTTAGCATCAGGGACAGGCCCCTTC
>TRBJ1-5|NA|TRBV10-1|NA
CASSEYGQNQPQHF
TGCGCCAGCAGTGAGTATGGACAGAATCAGCCCCAGCATTTT
>TRBJ1-1|NA|TRBV6-5|NA
CASTPPTGRSTEAFF
TGTGCCAGCACCCCCCCGACCGGAAGGAGCACTGAAGCTTTCTTT
>TRBJ2-7|few|TRBV13|NA
CASSLVPRAGDEQYF
TGTGCCAGCAGCTTAGTACCCAGGGCCGGCGACGAGCAGTACTTC
>TRBJ2-5|NA|TRBV5-1|TRBD2
CASSLGLAGKGETQYF
TGCGCCAGCAGCTTGGGACTAGCGGGGAAGGGGGAGACCCAGTACTTC
>TRBJ2-3|NA|TRBV5-1|NA
CASSYTSTDTQYF
TGCGCCAGCAGTTACACCTCCACAGATACGCAGTATTTT
>TRBJ1-4|few|TRBV5-6|TRBD1
CASSPRQGRTNEKLFF
TGTGCCAGCAGCCCAAGACAGGGTAGGACTAATGAAAAACTGTTTTTT
>TRBJ2-5|few|TRBV11-2|NA
CASSLTVLQETQYF
TGTGCCAGCAGCTTAACTGTCCTCCAAGAGACCCAGTACTTC
>TRBJ2-2|NA|TRBV19|NA
CASSIGGATGELFF
TGTGCCAGTAGTATCGGAGGGGCCACCGGGGAGCTGTTTTTT
>TRBJ2-7|NA|TRBV5-8|NA
CASSSDGTYEQYF
TGTGCCAGCAGCTCGGACGGGACCTACGAGCAGTACTTC
>TRBJ1-5|few|TRBV9|NA
CASSPGPYQPQHF
TGTGCCAGCAGCCCAGGGCCATATCAGCCCCAGCATTTT
>TRBJ2-7|few|TRBV5-1|NA
CASSSQGMPYYEQYF
TGCGCCAGCAGCTCCCAGGGTATGCCGTACTACGAGCAGTACTTC
>TRBJ2-3|NA|TRBV19|TRBD2
CATGWRGGTDTQYF
TGTGCCACCGGGTGGCGGGGGGGCACAGATACGCAGTATTTT
>TRBJ2-3|few|TRBV29-1|TRBD1
CSVVKGERGLSDTQYF
TGCAGCGTCGTGAAGGGGGAAAGGGGGCTGTCAGATACGCAGTATTTT
>TRBJ2-1|NA|TRBV18|TRBD1
CASSSGQGSYNEQFF
TGTGCCAGCTCATCAGGACAGGGAAGCTACAATGAGCAGTTCTTC
>TRBJ1-2|few|TRBV6-5|TRBD1
CASSITGGPYGYTF
TGTGCCAGCAGTATAACAGGGGGCCCCTATGGCTACACCTTC
>TRBJ2-7|few|TRBV6-5|NA
CASSKPDREQYF
TGTGCCAGCAGTAAACCCGACAGGGAGCAGTACTTC
>TRBJ1-3|few|TRBV19|TRBD1
CASSRGWTGAGNTIYF
TGTGCCAGTAGTAGAGGGTGGACAGGAGCTGGAAACACCATATATTTT
>TRBJ2-1|few|TRBV6-4|TRBD2
CASSDGSGGSSYNEQFF
TGTGCCAGCAGTGACGGTAGCGGGGGGTCCTCCTACAATGAGCAGTTCTTC
>TRBJ1-1|few|TRBV6-5|NA
CASSRGGTEAFF
TGTGCCAGCAGTCGCGGGGGGACTGAAGCTTTCTTT
>TRBJ1-5|NA|TRBV7-9|NA
CASSSDTPNQPQHF
TGTGCCAGCAGCTCTGACACCCCCAATCAGCCCCAGCATTTT
>TRBJ1-5|few|TRBV29-1|NA
CSVKEGSKDQPQHF
TGCAGCGTTAAGGAGGGGTCAAAGGATCAGCCCCAGCATTTT
>TRBJ2-7|few|TRBV20-1|NA
CSAQRSYEQYF
TGCAGTGCCCAGCGATCCTACGAGCAGTACTTC
>TRBJ1-4|few|TRBV30|TRBD1
CAWSGGGGEKLFF
TGTGCCTGGAGCGGAGGGGGCGGTGAAAAACTGTTTTTT
>TRBJ2-7|NA|TRBV5-6|TRBD1
CASSWGTGTYEQYF
TGTGCCAGCAGCTGGGGGACAGGGACCTACGAGCAGTACTTC
>TRBJ2-2|NA|TRBV7-9|TRBD1
CASSRGLTGELFF
TGTGCCAGCAGTAGGGGGCTGACCGGGGAGCTGTTTTTT
>TRBJ1-5|NA|TRBV18|TRBD1
CASSPTDRGRGQPQHF
TGTGCCAGCTCACCAACGGACAGGGGGCGAGGTCAGCCCCAGCATTTT
>TRBJ1-1|few|TRBV5-4|NA
CASSLAGGLGTEAFF
TGTGCCAGCAGCTTGGCCGGGGGGCTGGGCACTGAAGCTTTCTTT
>TRBJ2-7|few|TRBV25-1|NA
CASSSSYEQYF
TGTGCCAGCAGTTCCTCCTACGAGCAGTACTTC
>TRBJ2-2|NA|TRBV7-8|NA
CASSSWTAANTGELFF
TGTGCCAGCAGCTCTTGGACAGCGGCGAACACCGGGGAGCTGTTTTTT
>TRBJ2-3|few|TRBV5-1|NA
CASSLDRATDTQYF
TGCGCCAGCAGCTTGGACAGGGCGACAGATACGCAGTATTTT
>TRBJ2-7|NA|TRBV14|NA
CASSQGPYYTYEQYF
TGTGCCAGCAGCCAAGGCCCCTACTACACCTACGAGCAGTACTTC
>TRBJ1-2|NA|TRBV7-9|NA
CASSLAHRVTNYGYTF
TGTGCCAGCAGCTTAGCTCACAGGGTAACTAACTATGGCTACACCTTC
>TRBJ2-7|NA|TRBV11-2|NA
CASSLDPAGYEQYF
TGTGCCAGCAGCTTAGATCCGGCGGGGTACGAGCAGTACTTC
>TRBJ2-1|NA|TRBV27|TRBD1
CASRQSGGAYNEQFF
TGTGCCAGCAGGCAGTCAGGGGGCGCCTACAATGAGCAGTTCTTC
>TRBJ2-3|few|TRBV6-6|NA
CASSWIRGQPTDTQYF
TGTGCCAGCAGTTGGATTCGCGGACAGCCCACAGATACGCAGTATTTT
>TRBJ1-5|NA|TRBV27|NA
CASSLSQGRNQPQHF
TGTGCCAGCAGTTTGTCCCAGGGCCGCAATCAGCCCCAGCATTTT
>TRBJ1-5|NA|TRBV11-2|NA
CASSVRSSNQPQHF
TGTGCCAGCAGCGTGAGGAGTAGCAATCAGCCCCAGCATTTT
>TRBJ2-2|NA|TRBV6-4|NA
CASSAQATGELFF
TGTGCCAGCAGCGCACAGGCCACCGGGGAGCTGTTTTTT
>TRBJ1-4|NA|TRBV7-2|TRBD1
CASSETGVENEKLFF
TGTGCCAGCAGCGAGACAGGGGTAGAGAATGAAAAACTGTTTTTT
>TRBJ1-2|NA|TRBV28|NA
CASSGLWGYTF
TGTGCCAGCAGTGGCCTTTGGGGCTACACCTTC
>TRBJ2-1|few|TRBV28|NA
CASTQTLSAYNEQFF
TGTGCCAGCACCCAGACCCTTAGCGCCTACAATGAGCAGTTCTTC
>TRBJ1-6|NA|TRBV5-1|NA
CASSLDLNSPLHF
TGCGCCAGCAGCTTGGATCTTAATTCACCCCTCCACTTT
>TRBJ2-1|NA|TRBV2|TRBD2
CASNIRLAGYNEQFF
TGTGCCAGCAACATTAGACTAGCGGGGTACAATGAGCAGTTCTTC
>TRBJ1-2|NA|TRBV19|NA
CASSKGIRVLSGYTF
TGTGCCAGTAGTAAGGGGATCAGGGTCTTAAGTGGCTACACCTTC
>TRBJ1-6|NA|TRBV6-4|NA
CASSEQGGNSPLHF
TGTGCCAGCAGTGAGCAGGGAGGGAATTCACCCCTCCACTTT
>TRBJ1-1|few|TRBV19|TRBD1
CASSIGQGDTEAFF
TGTGCCAGTAGTATCGGACAGGGAGACACTGAAGCTTTCTTT